What follows are 10 T cell receptor beta chains derived from one specimen sequenced in a study of cytomegalovirus exposure and HLA in healthy donors. Primers for the PCR totalled 60 Vbeta and 13 Jbeta. TCRdb's copy holds only in-frame clones and misses some; the assay was immunoSEQ multiplex PCR. The repertoire includes 170,000 or so clones, 80% of them detected once, and around 7% sits in the top ten. The source material was PBMCs. The source is a man under 40 in good health and CMV-seropositive.

The rearrangement joins TRBV7-2 to TRBJ2-6, with 10 bases matching TRBD1. V gave up 5 bases and J gave up 3 bases; unmatched junction bases: 10. CDR3 length: 18 amino acids. Germline values: CDR1 SGHTA, CDR2 FQGNSA. This CDR3 is CASSPSGTGVGGANVLTF. The CDR3 region has the DNA TGTGCCAGCAGCCCCTCCGGGACAGGGGTCGGTGGGGCCAACGTCCTGACTTTC. Looking up the rest from reference TRBV7-2 and TRBJ2-6 gives the full variable domain: GAGVSQSPSNKVTEKGKDVELRCDPISGHTALYWYRQSLGQGLEFLIYFQGNSAPDKSGLPSDRFSAERTGGSVSTLTIQRTQQEDSAVYLCASSPSGTGVGGANVLTFGAGSRLTVL.

V usage is TRBV9 and J usage is TRBJ2-1, with unresolved D. The CDR3 sequence is 14 residues long. CDR1 is SGDLS, CDR2 YYNGEE, per germline. The V gene lost 3 bases and the J gene lost 1 base, with 8 bases spanning the gap. CDR3 sequence reads: CASSATPSYNEQFF. In DNA form, the CDR3 reads TGTGCCAGCAGCGCCACACCTTCCTACAATGAGCAGTTCTTC.

The chain couples TRBV2 to TRBJ2-1; 14 positions agree with TRBD2. The germline CDR1 and CDR2 sequences are SNHLY and FYNNEI. The trim removed 3 bases at V and 0 bases at J, leaving 7 bases unmatched. This CDR3 is built from 19 residues. CDR3 protein: CASSDSGLAGGLSYNEQFF. CDR3 nucleotides: TGTGCCAGCAGTGATTCCGGACTAGCGGGGGGCCTCTCCTACAATGAGCAGTTCTTC.

This chain uses TRBV7-8 with TRBJ2-7; TRBD1 matches at 10 bases. V was pared by 7 bases and J by 3 bases, with 9 bases of the junction left unmatched. This CDR3 is 15 amino acids long. Germline V lookup: CDR1 SGHVS, CDR2 FQNEAQ. The CDR3 DNA sequence: TGTGCCAGCACCCTTACCCGGGACAGGGGCTACGAGCAGTACTTC. This sequence encodes CASTLTRDRGYEQYF.

This rearrangement joins TRBV6-1 to TRBJ2-3, with 11 bases aligning to TRBD1. J was trimmed by 7 bases and V by 6 bases; bases with no gene match: 6. CDR3 length equals 14 residues. Germline lookup yields CDR1 MNHNS and CDR2 SASEGT. The CDR3 bases are TGTGCCAGCAGGACGGACAGGGGGCTAAATACGCAGTATTTT. Its protein product is CASRTDRGLNTQYF.

J is TRBJ1-1 and V is TRBV10-3, with TRBD1 matching 7 bases. Trimming at V came to 0 bases and at J to 1 base, leaving 2 bases not matched to a gene. The CDR3 totals 15 residues. Germline CDR1 and CDR2: ENHRY and SYGVKD. The CDR3: CAISESAGGNTEAFF. The CDR3 DNA reads TGTGCCATCAGTGAGTCGGCAGGGGGGAACACTGAAGCTTTCTTT.

V and J are TRBV5-4 and TRBJ2-7; D ambiguous. Deletions cut 5 bases from V and 1 base from J, with 7 bases between. The germline gives CDR1 SGHNT, CDR2 YYREEE (reference sequence). This CDR3 contains 12 residues. CDR3 loop: CASSSQSYEQYF. The CDR3 DNA reads TGTGCCAGCAGTTCGCAGTCCTACGAGCAGTACTTC.

This CDR3 is CASSLLGPGGRDTEAFF. As DNA, the CDR3 is TGTGCCAGCAGCTTATTGGGCCCAGGGGGCAGGGACACTGAAGCTTTCTTT. The genes are TRBV7-6 and TRBJ1-1, with 8 bases that match TRBD1. CDR3 length: 17 residues. The germline CDR1 and CDR2 sequences are SGHVS and FNYEAQ. The V and J ends lost 2 bases and 3 bases, in that order; junction bases with no gene match: 11. Supplemented by reference TRBV7-6 and TRBJ1-1, the full variable domain reads GAGVSQSPRYKVTKRGQDVALRCDPISGHVSLYWYRQALGQGPEFLTYFNYEAQQDKSGLPNDRFSAERPEGSISTLTIQRTEQRDSAMYRCASSLLGPGGRDTEAFFGQGTRLTVV.

The chain carries TRBV6-5 and TRBJ1-5; 8 bases line up with TRBD1. The V and J ends lost 6 bases and 3 bases, in that order; junction bases with no gene match: 7. The CDR3 spans 15 residues. Germline V gives CDR1 MNHEY, CDR2 SVGAGI. The CDR3 loop reads CASRPGTGHNQPQHF. As DNA, the CDR3 is TGTGCCAGCAGACCTGGGACAGGCCACAATCAGCCCCAGCATTTT.

The gene calls are TRBV19 and TRBJ2-4, with D perhaps TRBD2 (7 bases). Germline-derived CDR1 and CDR2 are LNHDA and SQIVND (reference sequence). This CDR3 is built from 20 residues. The V and J ends lost 6 bases and 0 bases respectively, with 27 bases between them. CDR3 DNA: TGTGCCAGTAGAGAAGTAGGGGGGGCCCAGGGGAGGCAAGCCAAAAACATTCAGTACTTC. Residues: CASREVGGAQGRQAKNIQYF.